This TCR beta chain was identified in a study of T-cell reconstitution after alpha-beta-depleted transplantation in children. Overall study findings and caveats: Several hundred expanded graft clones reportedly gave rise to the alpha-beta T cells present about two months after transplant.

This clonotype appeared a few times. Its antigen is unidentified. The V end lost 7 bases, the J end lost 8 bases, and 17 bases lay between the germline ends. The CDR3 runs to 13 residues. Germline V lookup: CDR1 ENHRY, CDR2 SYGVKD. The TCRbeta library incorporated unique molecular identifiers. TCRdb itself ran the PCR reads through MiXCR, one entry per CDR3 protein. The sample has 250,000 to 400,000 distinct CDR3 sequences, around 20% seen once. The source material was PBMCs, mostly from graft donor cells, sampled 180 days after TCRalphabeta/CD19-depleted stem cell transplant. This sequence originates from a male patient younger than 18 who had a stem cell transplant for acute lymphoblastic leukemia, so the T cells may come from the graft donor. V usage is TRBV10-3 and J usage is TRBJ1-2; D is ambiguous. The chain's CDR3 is CAIKGLGVRGYTF. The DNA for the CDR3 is TGTGCCATCAAGGGTTTGGGAGTCAGGGGCTACACCTTC.